The rows below give T cell receptor beta chains drawn from one sample of a study of blood T cells in healthy people across ages. TCRdb reprocessed the 5' RACE reads via MiXCR and lists one record per CDR3 protein. The table has over 1.5 million distinct CDR3 sequences, about 50% seen once; the top ten hold less than 2.5%. The sequenced sample was blood. These receptor sequences come from a woman between 40 and 55 years old in good health. CDR3s include the opening cysteine and the closing phenylalanine or tryptophan. D genes are given only for firm matches. Size is stated for part of the rows, as once, few or many counts, or as a class when the clone is expanded.

>TRBV9|TRBJ2-5|.|.
TGTGCCAGCAGCGTAGACCCAAGAGGGAAGACCCAGTACTTC
CASSVDPRGKTQYF
>TRBV12-3/TRBV12-4|TRBJ2-1|.|.
TGTGCCAGCAGTCCAACGGACAGATCCTACAATGAGCAGTTCTTC
CASSPTDRSYNEQFF
>TRBV7-2|TRBJ2-1|.|once
TGTGCCAGCAGCTTAAGCCCTAGAGAGCTTTATGAGCAGTTCTTC
CASSLSPRELYEQFF
>TRBV5-1|TRBJ2-7|TRBD1|.
TGTGCCAGCAGCTCCGGGACAGGGGAAACCTACGAGCAGTACTTC
CASSSGTGETYEQYF
>TRBV6-5|TRBJ1-2|.|.
TGTGCCAGCAGTTCAACAGGGATGGGTCTTGGCTACACCTTC
CASSSTGMGLGYTF
>TRBV4-3|TRBJ2-7|TRBD1|.
TGCGCCAGCAGCCAAGACCGGACAGGGGGCCTAAAATCCTACGAGCAGTACTTC
CASSQDRTGGLKSYEQYF
>TRBV13|TRBJ2-5|TRBD2|.
TGTGCCAGCAGCCCAACTAGCGGGGGGAAGGAGACCCTGTACTTC
CASSPTSGGKETLYF
>TRBV28|TRBJ1-1|TRBD1|.
TGTGCCAGCACTACAGGGGTAGGGAACACTGAAGCTTTCTTT
CASTTGVGNTEAFF
>TRBV2|TRBJ2-5|.|few
TGTGCCAGCGGGTTTGTCCAAGAGACCCAGTACTTC
CASGFVQETQYF
>TRBV5-1|TRBJ1-2|.|.
TGCGCCAGCAGCTTGGATGGGGGGGTGGGCTATGGCTACACCTTC
CASSLDGGVGYGYTF
>TRBV12-3/TRBV12-4|TRBJ2-1|.|.
TGTGCCAGCAGCTTGCCGGGGAAGGGCTCCCACAATGAGCAGTTCTTC
CASSLPGKGSHNEQFF
>TRBV9|TRBJ2-3|TRBD2|.
TGTGCCAGCAGCGTAGGGGCTAGCGGGCATCAACAAGCGCAGTATTTT
CASSVGASGHQQAQYF
>TRBV29-1|TRBJ2-6|.|.
TGCAGCGTTGAAGATCCTTTTACGCCCTCTGGGGCCAACGTCCTGACTTTC
CSVEDPFTPSGANVLTF
>TRBV7-8|TRBJ2-3|TRBD2|.
TGTGCCAGCAGCTTAGGAAGCCTAGCGGGGACCACAGATACGCAGTATTTT
CASSLGSLAGTTDTQYF
>TRBV18|TRBJ2-4|.|.
TGTGCCAGCTCACCAGACTACAAAAACATTCAGTACTTC
CASSPDYKNIQYF
>TRBV2|TRBJ1-1|TRBD1|few
TGTGCCAGCAAGGACAGGGGGCGAATGAACACTGAAGCTTTCTTT
CASKDRGRMNTEAFF
>TRBV20-1|TRBJ2-7|TRBD1|.
TGCAGTGCTAGAGAAGGGACAGGGGGTTACGAGCAGTACTTC
CSAREGTGGYEQYF
>TRBV12-3/TRBV12-4|TRBJ1-1|.|.
TGTGCCAGCAGTGTAACAGGGTCGAGCACTGAAGCTTTCTTT
CASSVTGSSTEAFF
>TRBV7-9|TRBJ2-3|.|few
TGTGCCAGCAGCCCAGCGACCCAGGTGGCAGATACGCAGTATTTT
CASSPATQVADTQYF
>TRBV20-1|TRBJ1-5|TRBD1|.
TGCAGTGCTTTTAGACAGGGGCGGGACAATCAGCCCCAGCATTTT
CSAFRQGRDNQPQHF
>TRBV20-1|TRBJ2-1|.|.
TGCAGTGCTAGAGATCTCGTAGGCTTGGCTTCGGGGAATGAGCAGTTCTTC
CSARDLVGLASGNEQFF
>TRBV18|TRBJ1-2|.|.
TGTGCCAGCTCCCTTGGGCTAGACCGGGGTGGCTACACCTTC
CASSLGLDRGGYTF
>TRBV14|TRBJ2-6|TRBD1|.
TGTGCCAGCAGCCAAGAAAAGGACAGGGCCTCTGGGGCCAACGTCCTGACTTTC
CASSQEKDRASGANVLTF
>TRBV4-2|TRBJ1-2|.|few
TGTGCCAGCAGCCAAGATTTCACAGGCACGTATGGCTACACCTTC
CASSQDFTGTYGYTF
>TRBV20-1|TRBJ2-1|.|.
TGCAGTGCTATGGGTAGCTCCTACAATGAGCAGTTCTTC
CSAMGSSYNEQFF
>TRBV28|TRBJ2-5|TRBD2|.
TGTGCCAGCAGTGCTAGCGGCCCTGAGACCCAGTACTTC
CASSASGPETQYF
>TRBV5-1|TRBJ1-6|.|.
TGCGCCAGCAGTCAGGGCAGTCCCAAATCACCCCTCCACTTT
CASSQGSPKSPLHF
>TRBV2|TRBJ1-5|.|.
TGTGCCAGCAGCGAGCAGGGAGGCAATCAGCCCCAGCATTTT
CASSEQGGNQPQHF
>TRBV27|TRBJ2-5|TRBD1|.
TGTGCCAGCACCCAGACAGGGGTTTGGGAGACCCAGTACTTC
CASTQTGVWETQYF
>TRBV6-1|TRBJ2-1|.|.
TGTACCAGCAGGTTCGGGACACACGATTACAATGAGCAGTTCTTC
CTSRFGTHDYNEQFF
>TRBV6-5|TRBJ1-2|.|.
TGTGCCAGCAGTTACCCGCAGGTTCCTAACTATGACTACACCTTC
CASSYPQVPNYDYTF
>TRBV7-2|TRBJ1-1|.|many
TGTGCCAGCAGCTTAGTGAACACTGAAGCTTTCTTT
CASSLVNTEAFF
>TRBV28|TRBJ2-3|TRBD2|.
TGTGCCAGCAGTTTATCGAGCGGGGGGGACCGATACGCAGATACGCAGTATTTT
CASSLSSGGDRYADTQYF
>TRBV4-3|TRBJ2-1|TRBD2|.
TGCGCCAGCAGCCAAGATCCAACTAGCGAAAACCATGAGCAGTTCTTC
CASSQDPTSENHEQFF
>TRBV6-2/TRBV6-3|TRBJ2-1|.|few
TGTGCCAGCAGTTACGGGTACTCCTACAATGAGCAGTTCTTC
CASSYGYSYNEQFF
>TRBV20-1|TRBJ2-4|.|.
TGCAGTGCTAGTATTTCGGGTGCGTTAGCCAAAAACATTCAGTACTTC
CSASISGALAKNIQYF
>TRBV27|TRBJ2-7|TRBD1|.
TGTGCCAGCAGTATAACCGGGACAGGGACCCTCGAGCAGTACTTC
CASSITGTGTLEQYF
>TRBV12-3/TRBV12-4|TRBJ2-3|TRBD2|.
TGTGCCAGCAGGGAACTAGCGCTAAACACAGATACGCAGTATTTT
CASRELALNTDTQYF
>TRBV7-3|TRBJ1-2|.|many
TGTGCCAGCAGCTTAATTCCAGGGGCCATTAACTATGGCTACACCTTC
CASSLIPGAINYGYTF
>TRBV5-6|TRBJ2-1|.|few
TGTGCCAGCAGCTTATGGACAGTCAATGAGCAGTTCTTC
CASSLWTVNEQFF
>TRBV6-1|TRBJ2-1|TRBD2|few
TGTGCCAGCAGAGATAGCGGGGGGGCTGGTAATGAGCAGTTCTTC
CASRDSGGAGNEQFF
>TRBV6-6|TRBJ1-2|TRBD1|.
TGTGCCAGCGTCGAACAGGGGGACTATGGCTACACCTTC
CASVEQGDYGYTF
>TRBV9|TRBJ2-1|TRBD1|.
TGTGCCAGCAGCGCGGGACAGGACGTCTACAATGAGCAGTTCTTC
CASSAGQDVYNEQFF
>TRBV20-1|TRBJ2-1|TRBD2|.
TGCAGTGCTGTCGGACTAGCGGGGGGGTCCTACAATGAGCAGTTCTTC
CSAVGLAGGSYNEQFF
>TRBV27|TRBJ1-6|.|once
TGTGCCAGCAGTTTCCCGGGGGGTTCACCCCTCCACTTT
CASSFPGGSPLHF
>TRBV4-3|TRBJ2-7|TRBD1|.
TGCGCCAGCAGCCAGGAACCGGGACAGGGCAACTACGAGCAGTACTTC
CASSQEPGQGNYEQYF
>TRBV4-2|TRBJ2-3|TRBD2|.
TGTGCCAGCAGCCGCAGACTAGCGGGGCAGACAGATACGCAGTATTTT
CASSRRLAGQTDTQYF
>TRBV6-2/TRBV6-3|TRBJ2-7|.|.
TGTGCCACCCGTCGAACCTACGAGCAGTACTTC
CATRRTYEQYF
>TRBV4-3|TRBJ2-3|TRBD1|few
TGCGCCAGCAGCCAAGACCACGACAGGGGATCCACAGATACGCAGTATTTT
CASSQDHDRGSTDTQYF
>TRBV7-7|TRBJ2-5|TRBD1|.
TGTGCTAGCAGCATCTCACAGGGGGCCTCGGTCCAAGAGACCCAGTACTTC
CASSISQGASVQETQYF
>TRBV6-1|TRBJ2-7|.|.
TGTGCCAGCAGTGAAGAGGGCGGGACACCTTACGAGCAGTACTTC
CASSEEGGTPYEQYF
>TRBV10-3|TRBJ2-7|.|few
TGTGCCATCGGGGCTAGCTCCTACGAGCAGTACTTC
CAIGASSYEQYF
>TRBV28|TRBJ1-2|.|few
TGTGCCAGCAGTAGTCGGCGGGTCTCTTTAACCTATGGCTACACCTTC
CASSSRRVSLTYGYTF
>TRBV5-5|TRBJ1-2|.|few
TGTGCCAGCAGCTTGGTACCCGGGGGCTACACCTTC
CASSLVPGGYTF
>TRBV29-1|TRBJ2-5|.|many
TGCAGCGTGGGATTTACAGGGTTCCAAGAGACCCAGTACTTC
CSVGFTGFQETQYF